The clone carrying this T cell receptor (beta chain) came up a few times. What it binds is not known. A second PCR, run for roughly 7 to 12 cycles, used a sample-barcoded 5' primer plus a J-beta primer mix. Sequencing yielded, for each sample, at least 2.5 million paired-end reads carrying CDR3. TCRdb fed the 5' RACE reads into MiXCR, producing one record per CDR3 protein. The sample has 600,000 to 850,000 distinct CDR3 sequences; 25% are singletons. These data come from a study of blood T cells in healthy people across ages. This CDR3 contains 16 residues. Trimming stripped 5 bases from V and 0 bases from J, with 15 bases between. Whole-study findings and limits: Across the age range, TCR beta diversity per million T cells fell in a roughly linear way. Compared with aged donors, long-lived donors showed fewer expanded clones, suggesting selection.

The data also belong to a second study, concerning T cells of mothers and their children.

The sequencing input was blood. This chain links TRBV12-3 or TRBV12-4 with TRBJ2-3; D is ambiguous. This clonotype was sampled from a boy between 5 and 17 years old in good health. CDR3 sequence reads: CASSPLTGVSTDTQYF. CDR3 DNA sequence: TGTGCCAGCAGTCCTTTAACGGGCGTTAGCACAGATACGCAGTATTTT.